The 15 T cell receptor beta chains below come from one sample, sequenced in a study of blood T cell repertoires in COVID-19. Assay used: immunoSEQ multiplex PCR; TCRdb lists only in-frame clones, some missing. The top ten clones hold approximately 8.8% of a sample with about 68,000 clones, almost 85% of them seen once. Sequencing was carried out using peripheral blood. The source is a man aged 50 to 60 with active COVID-19.

A few counts support this clone. J is TRBJ1-2 and V is TRBV29-1; 7 bases are a match to TRBD1. V lost 6 bases to trimming and J lost 4 bases; unmatched junction nucleotides: 8. The CDR3 contains 13 residues. Per germline, CDR1 SQVTM and CDR2 ANQGSEA. The CDR3 DNA is TGCAGCGTGCCGGGACAGCTTACCTATGGCTACACCTTC. As protein: CSVPGQLTYGYTF.

This CDR3 reads CASGMTGGETQYF. The CDR3 DNA follows: TGCGCCAGCGGTATGACAGGGGGAGAGACCCAGTACTTC. The rearrangement uses TRBV5-1 and TRBJ2-5; 9 positions agree with TRBD1. The CDR3 length is 13 residues. The V gene's germline CDR1 is SGHRS and CDR2 YFSETQ. V was clipped by 7 bases and J by 4 bases; unmatched bases: 5.

This clone came up a few times. This chain uses TRBV2 with TRBJ1-6; the D gene is possibly TRBD1 (5 bases). The CDR3 runs 15 residues. Trimming left V 4 bases short and J 5 bases short, with 12 bases between. Germline CDR1 is SNHLY and CDR2 is FYNNEI. The CDR3 DNA reads as TGTGCCAGCAGTGTGTTAGGGGCTGATAATTCACCCCTCCACTTT. Residues: CASSVLGADNSPLHF.

The rearrangement joins TRBV6-1 to TRBJ1-2; no reliable D call. CDR3 size: 12 residues. CDR1 MNHNS and CDR2 SASEGT come from the germline V gene. V was shortened by 2 bases and J by 5 bases, with 6 bases between the two germline ends. Here the CDR3 DNA reads TGTGCCAGCAGTGAACTTTTATATGGCTACACCTTC. The encoded protein is CASSELLYGYTF.

The rearrangement joins TRBV19 to TRBJ2-2, with a tentative D call TRBD2 (5 bases). The CDR3 length is 18 residues. Germline values: CDR1 LNHDA, CDR2 SQIVND (reference sequence). V dropped 7 bases and J dropped 1 base, with 22 bases sitting between them. The CDR3 region has the DNA TGTGCCAGTAAGGCATACAGAGGGAAACTTATGAACACCGGGGAGCTGTTTTTT. Translation: CASKAYRGKLMNTGELFF.

V usage is TRBV11-2 and J usage is TRBJ1-1; no reliable D call. In germline, CDR1 is SGHAT, CDR2 FQNNGV. The germline V and J ends were trimmed by 5 bases and 6 bases, with 13 bases remaining between them. CDR3 size: 13 residues. CDR3: CASSPEGAAEAFF. CDR3 nucleotide sequence: TGTGCCAGCAGCCCCGAGGGCGCCGCTGAAGCTTTCTTT.

The gene calls are TRBV5-5 and TRBJ2-7, with TRBD2 matching 7 bases. The CDR3 is 14 residues long. Germline CDR1 reads SGHKS; CDR2 reads YYEKEE (reference sequence). V shed 0 bases, J shed 3 bases, and the junction held 3 bases outside the gene matches. CDR3 sequence: CASSLGRGDYEQYF. The CDR3 DNA reads as TGTGCCAGCAGCTTGGGACGGGGGGACTACGAGCAGTACTTC.

This chain uses TRBV9 with TRBJ2-1, with TRBD2 matching over 16 bases. V shed 2 bases, J shed 9 bases, and the junction held 8 bases outside the gene matches. CDR1 is SGDLS and CDR2 is YYNGEE in the germline V gene. This CDR3 has 17 residues. CDR3: CASSVGTSGRATVEQFF. The CDR3 coding sequence is TGTGCCAGCAGCGTCGGGACTAGCGGGAGGGCCACGGTTGAGCAGTTCTTC.

The CDR3 DNA reads as TGCAGCGTACAAGGCGGGGGGGCGAGCACTGAAGCTTTCTTT. Its translation is CSVQGGGASTEAFF. The gene calls are TRBV29-1 and TRBJ1-1, with D possibly matching TRBD1 (6 bases). Germline V lookup: CDR1 SQVTM, CDR2 ANQGSEA. There are 14 residues in the CDR3. The V end lost 6 bases, the J end lost 4 bases, and 18 bases lay between the germline ends.

J is TRBJ1-2 and V is TRBV7-9, with a possible D match to TRBD1 (6 bases). The CDR3 extends over 13 amino acids. CDR1 is SEHNR, CDR2 FQNEAQ, per germline (reference sequence). V was pared by 7 bases and J by 7 bases, with 16 bases between. The CDR3 DNA reads as TGTGCCAGCACGGGCCAGGGGAAGGGTGGCTACACCTTC. Translation: CASTGQGKGGYTF. The full variable domain, completed using reference TRBV7-9 and TRBJ1-2, is DTGVSQNPRHKITKRGQNVTFRCDPISEHNRLYWYRQTLGQGPEFLTYFQNEAQLEKSRLLSDRFSAERPKGSFSTLEIQRTEQGDSAMYLCASTGQGKGGYTFGSGTRLTVV.

The V and J genes are TRBV14 and TRBJ2-1, with TRBD1 matching 10 bases. The trim removed 5 bases at V and 2 bases at J, leaving 3 bases unmatched. The CDR3 has 15 amino acids. Germline values: CDR1 SGHDN, CDR2 FVKESK. CDR3 region: CASSIGQGAYNEQFF. The CDR3 nucleotides read TGTGCCAGCAGCATCGGACAGGGGGCCTACAATGAGCAGTTCTTC.

CDR3 in amino acids: CASTNRGSGATDTQYF. In DNA form, the CDR3 reads TGTGCCAGCACCAACCGAGGTAGCGGGGCGACAGATACGCAGTATTTT. This chain links TRBV11-2 with TRBJ2-3; TRBD2 matches 8 bases. Germline V CDR1 and CDR2: SGHAT, FQNNGV. J was trimmed by 3 bases and V by 7 bases; bases with no gene match: 12. This CDR3 region has 16 residues.

V usage is TRBV4-1 and J usage is TRBJ1-5; D remains unclear. CDR3 length: 13 residues. Germline values: CDR1 MGHRA, CDR2 YSYEKL. V lost 4 bases and J 5 bases, leaving 9 bases between the germline ends. CDR3 DNA: TGCGCCAGCAGCCTAGAGAGGGATCAGCCCCAGCATTTT. Encoded protein: CASSLERDQPQHF.

The rearrangement uses TRBV4-1 and TRBJ1-5, with D possibly matching TRBD1 (6 bases). Trimming took 2 bases from V and 6 from J, leaving 8 bases between them. This CDR3 is built from 13 residues. Germline values: CDR1 MGHRA, CDR2 YSYEKL. This CDR3 reads CASSQRDTQPQHF. The CDR3 nucleotides read TGCGCCAGCAGCCAACGGGACACTCAGCCCCAGCATTTT.

The genes are TRBV9 and TRBJ2-1, with 9 bases that match TRBD2. Germline V lookup: CDR1 SGDLS, CDR2 YYNGEE. With V trimmed by 3 bases and J by 12 bases, 13 bases remained unmatched. This CDR3 contains 15 residues. The CDR3 loop reads CASSAGTSPRVGQFF. CDR3 in DNA: TGTGCCAGCAGCGCCGGGACTAGCCCCAGGGTTGGGCAGTTCTTC.